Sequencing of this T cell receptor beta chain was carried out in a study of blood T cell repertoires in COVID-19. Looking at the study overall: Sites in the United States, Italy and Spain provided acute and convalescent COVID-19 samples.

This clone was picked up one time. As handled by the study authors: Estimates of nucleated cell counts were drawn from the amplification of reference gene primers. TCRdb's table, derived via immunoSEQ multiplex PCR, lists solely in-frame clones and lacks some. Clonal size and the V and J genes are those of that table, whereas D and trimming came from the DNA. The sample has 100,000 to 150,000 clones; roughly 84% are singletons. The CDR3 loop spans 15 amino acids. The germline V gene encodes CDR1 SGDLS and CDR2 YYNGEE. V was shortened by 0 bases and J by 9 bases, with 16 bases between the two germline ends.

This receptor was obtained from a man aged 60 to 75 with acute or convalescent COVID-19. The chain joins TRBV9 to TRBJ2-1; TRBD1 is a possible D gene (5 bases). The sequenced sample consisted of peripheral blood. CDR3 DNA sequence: TGTGCCAGCAGCGTAGCCCCTGTTGGGGCTAGTGAGCAGTTCTTC. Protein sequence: CASSVAPVGASEQFF.